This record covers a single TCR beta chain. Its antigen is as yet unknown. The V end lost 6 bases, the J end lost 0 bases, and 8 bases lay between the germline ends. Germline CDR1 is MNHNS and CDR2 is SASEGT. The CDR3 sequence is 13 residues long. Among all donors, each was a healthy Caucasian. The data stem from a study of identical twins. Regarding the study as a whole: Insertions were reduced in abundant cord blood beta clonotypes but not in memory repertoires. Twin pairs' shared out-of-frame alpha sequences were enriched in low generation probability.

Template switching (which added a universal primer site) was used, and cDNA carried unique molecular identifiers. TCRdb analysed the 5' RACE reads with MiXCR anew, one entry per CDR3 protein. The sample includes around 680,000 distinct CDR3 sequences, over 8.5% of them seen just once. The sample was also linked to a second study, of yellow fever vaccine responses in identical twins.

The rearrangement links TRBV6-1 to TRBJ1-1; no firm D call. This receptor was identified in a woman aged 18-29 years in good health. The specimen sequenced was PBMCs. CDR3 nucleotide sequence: TGTGCCAGCAGCGCTACACTGAACACTGAAGCTTTCTTT. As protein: CASSATLNTEAFF.